This is a list of T cell receptor beta chains from one sample in a study of metastatic and nonmetastatic thyroid tumors. MiXCR was used by TCRdb to re-call the PCR reads. The sample carries more than 40,000 clones, 25% to 35% recorded once. The specimen sequenced was blood. The receptors were gathered from a male donor with papillary thyroid cancer or a benign thyroid nodule (not recorded which). Some clones in this sample may be carry-over from other donors' samples. Both conserved end residues are part of each CDR3. The D gene is left open where the match is weak. A clone size is listed for some rows: how often the clone was seen (once, few, many), or a class if it is expanded.

v_gene: TRBV12-3/TRBV12-4; abundance: -; j_gene: TRBJ1-2; d_gene: -; CDR3nt: TGTGCCAGCATCCCCGTGACATGGGGCCTCTATGGCTACACCTTC; CDR3aa: CASIPVTWGLYGYTF
v_gene: TRBV25-1; abundance: few; j_gene: TRBJ2-3; d_gene: TRBD2; CDR3nt: TGTGCCAGCAGTTACGGACTAGCGGGAACCCTAAGCACAGATACGCAGTATTTT; CDR3aa: CASSYGLAGTLSTDTQYF
v_gene: TRBV7-3; abundance: -; j_gene: TRBJ1-2; d_gene: -; CDR3nt: TGTGCCAGCAGCGTCGGGGGTCTGGGATATGGCTACACCTTC; CDR3aa: CASSVGGLGYGYTF
v_gene: TRBV7-8; abundance: many; j_gene: TRBJ2-1; d_gene: -; CDR3nt: TGTGCCAGCAGCTATCCCGCAGGGGGGGTCTACAATGAGCAGTTCTTC; CDR3aa: CASSYPAGGVYNEQFF
v_gene: TRBV25-1; abundance: few; j_gene: TRBJ2-7; d_gene: TRBD2; CDR3nt: TGTGCCAGCAGTGAGGTCCGGGAGGGCCCCAGTAGGCAGTACTTC; CDR3aa: CASSEVREGPSRQYF
v_gene: TRBV24-1; abundance: many; j_gene: TRBJ2-6; d_gene: TRBD1; CDR3nt: TGTGCCACCAGTGACAGGGGGCGCGCTGGGGCCAACGTCCTGACTTTC; CDR3aa: CATSDRGRAGANVLTF
v_gene: TRBV24-1; abundance: many; j_gene: TRBJ2-5; d_gene: TRBD2; CDR3nt: TGTGCCACCCGTAAGGGAGGGGAGACCCAGTACTTC; CDR3aa: CATRKGGETQYF
v_gene: TRBV11-2; abundance: many; j_gene: TRBJ2-3; d_gene: -; CDR3nt: TGTGCCAGCAGCTTAACGGGGGACACAGATACGCAGTATTTT; CDR3aa: CASSLTGDTDTQYF
v_gene: TRBV6-1; abundance: -; j_gene: TRBJ1-2; d_gene: -; CDR3nt: TGTGCCAGCATTGAAACGGGTAACTATGGCTACACCTTC; CDR3aa: CASIETGNYGYTF
v_gene: TRBV7-6; abundance: -; j_gene: TRBJ2-7; d_gene: -; CDR3nt: TGTGCCAGAAGCTTAGAAGTGTTGGGCGAGCAGTACTTC; CDR3aa: CARSLEVLGEQYF
v_gene: TRBV6-5; abundance: few; j_gene: TRBJ1-2; d_gene: TRBD1; CDR3nt: TGTGCCAGCAGTTTCCTGACAGGGGACGGATGCTACACCTTC; CDR3aa: CASSFLTGDGCYTF
v_gene: TRBV3-1; abundance: -; j_gene: TRBJ2-1; d_gene: -; CDR3nt: TGTGCCAGCAGACAAGGTACGGGTGGCACCTACAATGAGCAGTTCTTC; CDR3aa: CASRQGTGGTYNEQFF
v_gene: TRBV11-1; abundance: -; j_gene: TRBJ2-1; d_gene: -; CDR3nt: TGTGCCAGCAGCTTAGTACTAGCCATTGAGCCGTTCTTC; CDR3aa: CASSLVLAIEPFF
v_gene: TRBV24-1; abundance: many; j_gene: TRBJ2-1; d_gene: -; CDR3nt: TGTGCCACCAGTGACCCCCCCTCCTACAATGAGCAGTTCTTC; CDR3aa: CATSDPPSYNEQFF
v_gene: TRBV19; abundance: few; j_gene: TRBJ2-7; d_gene: -; CDR3nt: TGTGCCAGTAGTAGTAAGGGGTGGGACGAGCAGTACTTC; CDR3aa: CASSSKGWDEQYF
v_gene: TRBV2; abundance: few; j_gene: TRBJ1-1; d_gene: -; CDR3nt: TGTGCCAGCAGTGAAGCGCTTCGGACGTCTGAAGCTTTCTTT; CDR3aa: CASSEALRTSEAFF
v_gene: TRBV27; abundance: many; j_gene: TRBJ2-1; d_gene: -; CDR3nt: TGTGCCAGCAGTTTAGGAGGGACCTACAATGAGCAGTTCTTC; CDR3aa: CASSLGGTYNEQFF
v_gene: TRBV10-3; abundance: -; j_gene: TRBJ1-5; d_gene: -; CDR3nt: TGTGCCATCAGTCAGGGTGGGATCAATCAGCCCCAGCATTTT; CDR3aa: CAISQGGINQPQHF
v_gene: TRBV7-9; abundance: many; j_gene: TRBJ2-2; d_gene: TRBD1; CDR3nt: TGTGCCAGCAGCGCGGGACAGGGGGCGAACACCGGGGAGCTGTTTTTT; CDR3aa: CASSAGQGANTGELFF
v_gene: TRBV28; abundance: medium-sized; j_gene: TRBJ1-6; d_gene: -; CDR3nt: TGTGCCAGCAGCTTCCAACTTCGCCGGGCCCCGGGGTCACCCCTCCACTTT; CDR3aa: CASSFQLRRAPGSPLHF
v_gene: TRBV5-1; abundance: -; j_gene: TRBJ2-1; d_gene: TRBD2; CDR3nt: TGCGCCAGCAAACTAGCGGGATCGGATGAGCAGTTCTTC; CDR3aa: CASKLAGSDEQFF
v_gene: TRBV28; abundance: few; j_gene: TRBJ1-1; d_gene: -; CDR3nt: TGTGCCAGCACCCCAGCCAAGGGGAGAATGACTGAAGCTTTCTTT; CDR3aa: CASTPAKGRMTEAFF
v_gene: TRBV6-5; abundance: -; j_gene: TRBJ1-1; d_gene: -; CDR3nt: TGTGCCAGCAGTTATGATGGAATTAACACTGAAGCTTTCTTT; CDR3aa: CASSYDGINTEAFF
v_gene: TRBV28; abundance: -; j_gene: TRBJ1-1; d_gene: -; CDR3nt: TGTGCCAGCACCCTCCGGGCCACTGAAGCTTTCTTT; CDR3aa: CASTLRATEAFF
v_gene: TRBV30; abundance: many; j_gene: TRBJ1-5; d_gene: TRBD1; CDR3nt: TGTGCCTGGAGTGTATTAGGGGGCGGACAGGGAGATCAGCCCCAGCATTTT; CDR3aa: CAWSVLGGGQGDQPQHF
v_gene: TRBV5-1; abundance: -; j_gene: TRBJ1-5; d_gene: TRBD1; CDR3nt: TGCGCCAGCAGTGTGGGTGGGACAGAAAATCAGCCCCAGCATTTT; CDR3aa: CASSVGGTENQPQHF
v_gene: TRBV7-8; abundance: many; j_gene: TRBJ1-2; d_gene: TRBD1; CDR3nt: TGTGCCAGCAGCGCGATGTCAGGGGGCAACTATGGCTACACCTTC; CDR3aa: CASSAMSGGNYGYTF
v_gene: TRBV12-3/TRBV12-4; abundance: few; j_gene: TRBJ1-1; d_gene: TRBD1; CDR3nt: TGTGCCAGCAGTACGGACAGGGTTTTTGTGGTAACTGAAGCTTTCTTT; CDR3aa: CASSTDRVFVVTEAFF
v_gene: TRBV11-2; abundance: -; j_gene: TRBJ2-7; d_gene: -; CDR3nt: TGTGCCAGAAGCTTCGGCCCGGACACTGCCTACGCGCAGTACTTC; CDR3aa: CARSFGPDTAYAQYF
v_gene: TRBV2; abundance: -; j_gene: TRBJ2-5; d_gene: -; CDR3nt: TGTGCCAGCAGTGTTAATGGGCTGGAGACCCAGTACTTC; CDR3aa: CASSVNGLETQYF
v_gene: TRBV6-1; abundance: many; j_gene: TRBJ2-7; d_gene: TRBD1; CDR3nt: TGTGCCAGCAGCCCGGGACAGGGCTTTTCCTACGAGCAGTACTTC; CDR3aa: CASSPGQGFSYEQYF
v_gene: TRBV11-2; abundance: few; j_gene: TRBJ2-2; d_gene: TRBD2; CDR3nt: TGTGCCAGCAGCTGGGGAGGCGGGAGGGCCCCCGGGGAGCTGTTTTTT; CDR3aa: CASSWGGGRAPGELFF
v_gene: TRBV19; abundance: -; j_gene: TRBJ1-5; d_gene: -; CDR3nt: TGTGCCAGTAGTCTTCGTATGGATCAGCCCCAGCATTTT; CDR3aa: CASSLRMDQPQHF
v_gene: TRBV7-9; abundance: -; j_gene: TRBJ2-7; d_gene: -; CDR3nt: TGTGCCAGCAGCCCCCGGGGACACCTTGCCTACGAGCAGTACTTC; CDR3aa: CASSPRGHLAYEQYF
v_gene: TRBV7-9; abundance: -; j_gene: TRBJ2-7; d_gene: -; CDR3nt: TGTGCCAGCAGCTTACAACAGGGACGCTGGGAGCAGTACTTC; CDR3aa: CASSLQQGRWEQYF
v_gene: TRBV12-3/TRBV12-4; abundance: -; j_gene: TRBJ1-2; d_gene: -; CDR3nt: TGTGCCAGCAGAAACTTGGGAGGGGATGGCTACACCTTC; CDR3aa: CASRNLGGDGYTF
v_gene: TRBV11-2; abundance: -; j_gene: TRBJ2-1; d_gene: -; CDR3nt: TGTGCCAGCAGCTTAGGAGGCTACAATGAGCAGTTCTTC; CDR3aa: CASSLGGYNEQFF
v_gene: TRBV28; abundance: few; j_gene: TRBJ1-2; d_gene: -; CDR3nt: TGTGCCAGCAGTTTTGGGCAGGGGAGCGGTGGCTACACCTTC; CDR3aa: CASSFGQGSGGYTF
v_gene: TRBV9; abundance: many; j_gene: TRBJ2-7; d_gene: TRBD2; CDR3nt: TGTGCCAGCAGCTCCCGTCCTAGCGGTTCGACCTACGAGCAGTACTTC; CDR3aa: CASSSRPSGSTYEQYF
v_gene: TRBV6-2/TRBV6-3; abundance: few; j_gene: TRBJ1-2; d_gene: -; CDR3nt: TGTGCCAGCAGTTACTTAGGAGGGTTCTATGGCTACACCTTC; CDR3aa: CASSYLGGFYGYTF
v_gene: TRBV11-3; abundance: -; j_gene: TRBJ2-7; d_gene: -; CDR3nt: TGTGCCAGCAGTAAGGGGAGCGGCGAGCAGTACTTC; CDR3aa: CASSKGSGEQYF
v_gene: TRBV20-1; abundance: many; j_gene: TRBJ1-1; d_gene: -; CDR3nt: TGCAGTGCTTGGCGACAGTTTTGGGGCTTCTTT; CDR3aa: CSAWRQFWGFF
v_gene: TRBV7-8; abundance: -; j_gene: TRBJ2-7; d_gene: TRBD2; CDR3nt: TGTGCCAGCCAAGCTCTGCTAGCGGGAGGGCCGAACGAGCAGTACTTC; CDR3aa: CASQALLAGGPNEQYF
v_gene: TRBV5-1; abundance: -; j_gene: TRBJ1-5; d_gene: TRBD1; CDR3nt: TGCGCCAGCAGCCCATGGACAGGGGGCGGTCAGCCCCAGCATTTT; CDR3aa: CASSPWTGGGQPQHF
v_gene: TRBV12-3/TRBV12-4; abundance: few; j_gene: TRBJ2-7; d_gene: -; CDR3nt: TGTGCCAGCATTCTAGGGACATCCTACGAGCAGTACTTC; CDR3aa: CASILGTSYEQYF
v_gene: TRBV11-2; abundance: few; j_gene: TRBJ1-1; d_gene: -; CDR3nt: TGTGCCAGCAGCTTAGTCTCCGCATCGAATGAAGCTTTCTTT; CDR3aa: CASSLVSASNEAFF